Only one count was recorded for the clone carrying this T cell receptor beta chain. The data belong to a study of blood T cell repertoires in COVID-19. Study at large: Samples of COVID-19 (acute and convalescent) were obtained from the United States, Italy and Spain. The cDNA or gDNA used as material had been derived from T cells, B-cell-depleted T cells, or PBMCs.

The V gene's germline CDR1 is SGHDT and CDR2 YYEEEE. Trimming removed 3 bases at V and 6 bases at J, with 13 bases between. This CDR3 contains 13 residues. In the authors' methods: Reference gene primer amplification gave nucleated cell count estimates. The table came from immunoSEQ multiplex PCR; TCRdb's copy has only in-frame clones and leaves some out. V, J and clone size are taken as reported in that table, and D and trimming were inferred from the DNA itself. The sample holds 86,000 or so clones, more than 90% seen once. The source material was peripheral blood. This receptor was obtained from a human donor with active COVID-19. The donor label of this sample is uncertain. This chain joins TRBV5-6 and TRBJ2-7; D is possibly TRBD1 (6 bases). The CDR3 nucleotides are TGTGCCAGCAGCTATGCGGACAGCAGCGAGCAGTACTTC. It is translated as CASSYADSSEQYF.